These 23 T cell receptor beta chains were all obtained from the same sample, sequenced in a study of blood T cell repertoires in COVID-19. Measured with immunoSEQ multiplex PCR; TCRdb has only the in-frame clones, and not every one. This sample has about 400,000 clones, with 85% to 90% found just once. Specimen: PBMCs or T cells enriched from blood (not recorded which). The origin of the receptors is a woman under 40 who had recovered from COVID-19.

The chain joins TRBV7-2 to TRBJ2-3; D is ambiguous. Trimming pared 5 bases from V and 2 bases from J, leaving 17 bases between. CDR3 length: 16 residues. Per the germline V gene, CDR1 is SGHTA and CDR2 is FQGNSA. This CDR3 is CASSPTIPAVTDTQYF. CDR3 DNA sequence: TGTGCCAGCAGCCCAACTATCCCCGCAGTCACAGATACGCAGTATTTT.

V usage is TRBV30 and J usage is TRBJ2-3; D is perhaps TRBD2 (5 bases). Germline loops: CDR1 GTSNPN, CDR2 SVGIG (reference sequence). V was trimmed by 0 bases and J by 2 bases, leaving 12 bases between them. This CDR3 region has 15 residues. The DNA of the CDR3 is TGTGCCTGGAGTGTAGGGAGCGGCTTCACAGATACGCAGTATTTT. It codes for CAWSVGSGFTDTQYF.

The chain recombines TRBV30 with TRBJ2-3; 14 bases are a match to TRBD2. Per the germline V gene, CDR1 is GTSNPN and CDR2 is SVGIG (reference sequence). The trim removed 2 bases at V and 8 bases at J, leaving 6 bases unmatched. The CDR3 extends over 15 amino acids. The CDR3 protein is CAWSRGLAGEGTQYF. As DNA, the CDR3 is TGTGCCTGGAGTAGGGGACTAGCGGGAGAAGGTACGCAGTATTTT.

This chain links TRBV27 with TRBJ1-5; D is possibly TRBD1 (5 bases). CDR3 size: 15 residues. The V gene lost 4 bases and the J gene lost 0 bases, with 10 bases spanning the gap. The germline V gene encodes CDR1 MNHEY and CDR2 SMNVEV (reference sequence). This CDR3 reads CASSSAGDSNQPQHF. Written as DNA, the CDR3 is TGTGCCAGCAGTTCGGCGGGGGATAGCAATCAGCCCCAGCATTTT.

The rearrangement uses TRBV30 and TRBJ1-1; D not resolved. V was pared by 4 bases and J by 4 bases, with 13 bases between. The V gene's germline CDR1 is GTSNPN and CDR2 SVGIG (reference sequence). The CDR3 contains 13 residues. The DNA of the CDR3 is TGTGCCTGGAATGGAGGACGGGGCACTGAAGCTTTCTTT. Translation: CAWNGGRGTEAFF.

The rearrangement links TRBV6-1 to TRBJ2-5; D is perhaps TRBD2 (6 bases). CDR3 size: 16 residues. V lost 2 bases and J 2 bases, leaving 15 bases between the germline ends. The V gene's germline CDR1 is MNHNS and CDR2 SASEGT. The chain's CDR3 is CASSELGGGGQETQYF. DNA of the CDR3: TGTGCCAGCAGTGAATTGGGGGGAGGAGGGCAAGAGACCCAGTACTTC.

This clone was counted a single time. The CDR3 DNA reads TGTGCCAGCAGCTCCCGAAGGGTCCCAGGGGGCGTCGGCTATGGCTACACCTTC. Encoded protein: CASSSRRVPGGVGYGYTF. The rearrangement joins TRBV7-8 to TRBJ1-2; TRBD1 matches at 8 bases. CDR1 and CDR2 (germline): SGHVS, FQNEAQ. Germline trimming cut 4 bases from V and 4 bases from J; bases unmatched to any gene: 17. There are 18 residues in the CDR3.

The chain uses TRBV19 and TRBJ1-2, with 7 bases lining up with TRBD1. The V and J ends lost 3 bases and 5 bases, in that order; junction bases with no gene match: 6. From germline, CDR1 is LNHDA and CDR2 SQIVND (reference sequence). The CDR3 length is 14 residues. CDR3 region: CASSISRTGYGYTF. CDR3 bases: TGTGCCAGTAGTATTTCCCGGACAGGATATGGCTACACCTTC.

The V and J genes are TRBV24-1 and TRBJ1-1; a possible D gene is TRBD1 (6 bases). Trimming took 2 bases from V and 1 from J, leaving 22 bases between them. The CDR3 totals 19 residues. Germline values: CDR1 KGHDR, CDR2 SFDVKD. CDR3 protein: CATSDYRVGAYAPNTEAFF. The CDR3 DNA sequence: TGTGCCACCAGTGATTACAGGGTAGGTGCATACGCTCCGAACACTGAAGCTTTCTTT.

The genes are TRBV18 and TRBJ2-7, with D hard to call. The CDR3 runs 12 residues. V was trimmed by 5 bases and J by 4 bases, leaving 9 bases between them. Per the germline V gene, CDR1 is KGHSH and CDR2 is LQKENI. The CDR3 nucleotides read TGTGCCAGCTCAGGTACAGAGTACGAGCAGTACTTC. It specifies CASSGTEYEQYF. The whole variable domain, remainder taken from reference TRBV18 and TRBJ2-7, is NAGVMQNPRHLVRRRGQEARLRCSPMKGHSHVYWYRQLPEEGLKFMVYLQKENIIDESGMPKERFSAEFPKEGPSILRIQQVVRGDSAAYFCASSGTEYEQYFGPGTRLTVT.

In regard to this clone: Other nucleotide sequences from this sample produce the same CDR3. V usage is TRBV28 and J usage is TRBJ1-5, with a tentative D call TRBD1 (5 bases). CDR1 MDHEN and CDR2 SYDVKM come from the germline V gene. This CDR3 contains 14 residues. Between the trimmed V and J ends, which lost 2 bases and 1 base, there was a span of 6 bases. CDR3 in DNA: TGTGCCAGCAGTTTAGGGGGGAGCAATCAGCCCCAGCATTTT. It codes for CASSLGGSNQPQHF.

This chain connects TRBV10-3 to TRBJ1-5, with 10 bases lining up with TRBD1. The V gene's germline CDR1 is ENHRY and CDR2 SYGVKD. The CDR3 spans 16 residues. Unmatched junction bases numbered 10, after V lost 10 bases and J lost 1 base. CDR3 DNA sequence: TGTGCCACCGGAGCGACAGGGGGCGGGAGCAATCAGCCCCAGCATTTT. Its translation is CATGATGGGSNQPQHF.

The genes are TRBV27 and TRBJ2-7; maybe TRBD1 (6 bases). The germline CDR1 and CDR2 sequences are MNHEY and SMNVEV (reference sequence). Trimming took off 6 bases at V and 0 bases at J, with 9 bases between the two ends. This CDR3 is 13 amino acids long. The CDR3 spells CASRQGNSYEQYF. Here the CDR3 DNA reads TGTGCCAGCAGACAGGGCAACTCCTACGAGCAGTACTTC.

This clone was found once. The genes are TRBV12-3 or TRBV12-4 and TRBJ1-5; TRBD1 might be the D (6 bases). The CDR3 length is 13 residues. The V end lost 6 bases, the J end lost 2 bases, and 8 bases lay between the germline ends. The CDR3, as DNA: TGTGCCAGCAGCTGGACAGGCAATCAGCCCCAGCATTTT. As protein: CASSWTGNQPQHF.

The genes are TRBV6-5 and TRBJ2-1; TRBD2 matches 8 bases. Per germline, CDR1 MNHEY and CDR2 SVGAGI. The junction had 11 bases not matched to a gene; V was cut back by 6 bases and J by 10 bases. There are 14 residues in the CDR3. As DNA, the CDR3 is TGTGCCAGCAGGGCGGGACTAGTCGCAGGCGAGCAGTTCTTC. Amino acids: CASRAGLVAGEQFF.

The chain joins TRBV3-1 (or the pseudogene TRBV3-2) to TRBJ2-5; D unclear. This CDR3 spans 14 amino acids. Germline CDR1 LGHDT, CDR2 YNNKEL (reference sequence). Trimming removed 1 base from V and 1 base from J, with 7 bases in between. The CDR3 DNA is TGTGCCAGCAGCCAAGGACACCTCCAAGAGACCCAGTACTTC. It yields the protein CASSQGHLQETQYF.

V and J are TRBV28 and TRBJ2-3; 11 bases align to TRBD2. This CDR3 comprises 14 residues. With V trimmed by 7 bases and J by 4 bases, 4 bases remained unmatched. In germline, CDR1 is MDHEN, CDR2 SYDVKM. CDR3 amino acids: CASTLAGGPDTQYF. The CDR3 DNA sequence: TGTGCCAGCACCTTAGCGGGAGGGCCAGATACGCAGTATTTT.

J is TRBJ1-2 and V is TRBV3-1 (or the pseudogene TRBV3-2); D gene ambiguous. Trimming took off 0 bases at V and 8 bases at J, with 7 bases between the two ends. This CDR3 is 12 amino acids long. Germline lookup yields CDR1 LGHDT and CDR2 YNNKEL (reference sequence). CDR3 coding DNA: TGTGCCAGCAGCCAAGATCCGGGAGGCTACACCTTC. The encoded protein is CASSQDPGGYTF.

The sample holds a few counts of this clone. This chain joins TRBV7-2 and TRBJ2-5, with D tentatively TRBD2 (5 bases). CDR3 length equals 14 residues. The germline CDR1 and CDR2 sequences are SGHTA and FQGNSA. V dropped 6 bases and J dropped 1 base, with 12 bases sitting between them. The CDR3 DNA reads as TGTGCCAGCAGGCGTAGCGCAAGCCAAGAGACCCAGTACTTC. This encodes CASRRSASQETQYF.

This chain connects TRBV5-1 to TRBJ2-7, with 7 bases identical to TRBD2. CDR1 SGHRS and CDR2 YFSETQ come from the germline V gene. The CDR3 contains 18 residues. With V trimmed by 0 bases and J by 2 bases, 14 bases remained unmatched. The CDR3 DNA is TGCGCCAGCAGCTTGGGACCCTCGGGAGGAGGGGCGCCCTACGAGCAGTACTTC. This gives the protein CASSLGPSGGGAPYEQYF.

CDR3 sequence reads: CASSSGQGWFGYTF. Here the CDR3 DNA reads TGTGCCAGCAGCTCCGGACAGGGGTGGTTTGGCTACACCTTC. The chain combines TRBV5-8 with TRBJ1-2; 9 nucleotides match TRBD1. From germline, CDR1 is SGHTS and CDR2 YDEGEE. The CDR3 consists of 14 residues. Trimming at V came to 3 bases and at J to 7 bases, leaving 7 bases not matched to a gene.

The J gene is TRBJ2-7, the V gene TRBV4-3; the D gene is possibly TRBD2 (5 bases). The length of the CDR3 is 15 residues. Germline CDR1 is LGHNA and CDR2 is YSLEER. V dropped 1 base and J dropped 1 base, with 11 bases sitting between them. CDR3 sequence (DNA): TGCGCCAGCAGCCAAGGGGTAGAGGGTTCCTACGAGCAGTACTTC. This translates into CASSQGVEGSYEQYF.

The J gene is TRBJ1-1, the V gene TRBV3-1 (or the pseudogene TRBV3-2), with a weak D call TRBD1 (5 bases). CDR1 and CDR2 (germline): LGHDT, YNNKEL (reference sequence). V was cut by 2 bases and J by 5 bases, with 12 bases left in between. The CDR3 contains 14 residues. The CDR3 is CASSQQGITTEAFF. CDR3 bases: TGTGCCAGCAGCCAACAGGGAATTACAACTGAAGCTTTCTTT.